This T cell receptor beta chain was found in a study of brain T cells in children with intractable seizures. J was trimmed by 6 bases and V by 0 bases; bases with no gene match: 7. The CDR3 has 18 residues. Germline loops: CDR1 SGHTA, CDR2 FQGTGA. Clones were read by immunoSEQ multiplex PCR, and TCRdb kept only the in-frame ones, dropping some. The sample has tens of thousands of clones, around 91% seen once; the top ten hold about 23%. Sequenced here: peripheral blood, sampled at surgery. The sequence came from a girl aged 2-10 years with Rasmussen encephalitis and intractable seizures. The chain uses TRBV7-3 and TRBJ2-5, with 16 bases aligning to TRBD2. The CDR3 loop reads CASSLTGLAGGPLQTQYF. DNA for the CDR3: TGTGCCAGCAGCTTAACGGGACTAGCGGGAGGGCCTTTGCAGACCCAGTACTTC.